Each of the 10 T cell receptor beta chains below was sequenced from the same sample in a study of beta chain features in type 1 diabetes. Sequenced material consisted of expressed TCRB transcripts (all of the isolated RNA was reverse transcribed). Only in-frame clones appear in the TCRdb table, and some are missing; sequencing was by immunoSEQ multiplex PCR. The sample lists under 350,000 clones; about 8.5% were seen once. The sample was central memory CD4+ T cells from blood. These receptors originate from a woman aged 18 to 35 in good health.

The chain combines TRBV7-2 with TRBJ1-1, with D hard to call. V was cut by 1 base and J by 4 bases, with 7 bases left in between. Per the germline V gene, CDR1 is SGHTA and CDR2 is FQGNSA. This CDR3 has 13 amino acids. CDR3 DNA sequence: TGTGCCAGCAGCTTAGTTGCGAGCACTGAAGCTTTCTTT. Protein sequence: CASSLVASTEAFF.

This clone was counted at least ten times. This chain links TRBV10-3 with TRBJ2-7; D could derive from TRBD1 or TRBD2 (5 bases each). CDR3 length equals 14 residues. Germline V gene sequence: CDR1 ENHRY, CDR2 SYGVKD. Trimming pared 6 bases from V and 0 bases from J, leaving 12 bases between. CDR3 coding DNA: TGTGCCATCAGAGAGGGGATAACCTCCTACGAGCAGTACTTC. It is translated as CAIREGITSYEQYF.

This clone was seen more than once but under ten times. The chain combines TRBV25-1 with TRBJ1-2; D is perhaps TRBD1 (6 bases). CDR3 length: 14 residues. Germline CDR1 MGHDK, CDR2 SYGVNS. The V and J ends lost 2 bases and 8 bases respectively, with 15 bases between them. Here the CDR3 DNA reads TGTGCCAGCAGTGAAGCAGCGCACAGGGTCGGCTACACCTTC. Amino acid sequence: CASSEAAHRVGYTF.

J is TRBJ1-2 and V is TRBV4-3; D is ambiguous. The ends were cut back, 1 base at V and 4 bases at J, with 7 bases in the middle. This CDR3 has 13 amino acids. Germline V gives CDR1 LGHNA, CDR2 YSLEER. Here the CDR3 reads CASSQGPAYGYTF. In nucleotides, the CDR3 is TGCGCCAGCAGCCAAGGGCCGGCCTATGGCTACACCTTC.

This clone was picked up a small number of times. Here the CDR3 reads CASSLSGYKETQYF. The CDR3, as DNA: TGTGCCAGCAGCTTAAGCGGGTACAAAGAGACCCAGTACTTC. This chain connects TRBV7-3 to TRBJ2-5, with D possibly being TRBD2 (5 bases). The ends were cut back, 1 base at V and 3 bases at J, with 9 bases in the middle. The CDR3 loop spans 14 amino acids. Germline CDR1 is SGHTA and CDR2 is FQGTGA.

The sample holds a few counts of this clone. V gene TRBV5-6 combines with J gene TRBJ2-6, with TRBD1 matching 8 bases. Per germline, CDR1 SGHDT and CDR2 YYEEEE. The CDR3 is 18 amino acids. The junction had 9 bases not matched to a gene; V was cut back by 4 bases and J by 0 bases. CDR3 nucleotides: TGTGCCAGCAGCCTAGCAGGGGGCGCCTACTCTGGGGCCAACGTCCTGACTTTC. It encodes CASSLAGGAYSGANVLTF.

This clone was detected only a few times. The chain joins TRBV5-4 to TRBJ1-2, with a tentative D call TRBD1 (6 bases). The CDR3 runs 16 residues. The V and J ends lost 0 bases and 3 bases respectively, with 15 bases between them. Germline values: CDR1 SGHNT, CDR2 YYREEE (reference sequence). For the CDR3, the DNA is TGTGCCAGCAGCTTGGAACCCCACGGACAGTACTATGGCTACACCTTC. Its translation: CASSLEPHGQYYGYTF. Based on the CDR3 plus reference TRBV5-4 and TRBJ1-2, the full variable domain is ETGVTQSPTHLIKTRGQQVTLRCSSQSGHNTVSWYQQALGQGPQFIFQYYREEENGRGNFPPRFSGLQFPNYSSELNVNALELDDSALYLCASSLEPHGQYYGYTFGSGTRLTVV.

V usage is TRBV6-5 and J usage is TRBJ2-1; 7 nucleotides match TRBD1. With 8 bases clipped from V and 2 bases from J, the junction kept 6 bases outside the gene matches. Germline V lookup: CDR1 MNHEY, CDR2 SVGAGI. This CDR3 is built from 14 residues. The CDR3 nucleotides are TGTGCCAGCCAGACAGGGATCACCTACAATGAGCAGTTCTTC. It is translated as CASQTGITYNEQFF.

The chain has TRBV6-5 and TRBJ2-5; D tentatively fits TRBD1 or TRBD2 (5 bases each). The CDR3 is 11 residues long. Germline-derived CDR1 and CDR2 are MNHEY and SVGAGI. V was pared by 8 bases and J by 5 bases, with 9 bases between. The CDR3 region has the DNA TGTGCCAGCGGGGGACCGGAGACCCAGTACTTC. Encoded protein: CASGGPETQYF.

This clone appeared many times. CDR3 amino acids: CASSLTRGKNEQFF. The CDR3 DNA sequence: TGTGCCAGCAGTCTGACCAGGGGGAAAAATGAGCAGTTCTTC. The chain is built from TRBV28 and TRBJ2-1, with TRBD1 matching 7 bases. CDR1 and CDR2 (germline): MDHEN, SYDVKM. CDR3 length: 14 residues. The trim removed 5 bases at V and 7 bases at J, leaving 8 bases unmatched.